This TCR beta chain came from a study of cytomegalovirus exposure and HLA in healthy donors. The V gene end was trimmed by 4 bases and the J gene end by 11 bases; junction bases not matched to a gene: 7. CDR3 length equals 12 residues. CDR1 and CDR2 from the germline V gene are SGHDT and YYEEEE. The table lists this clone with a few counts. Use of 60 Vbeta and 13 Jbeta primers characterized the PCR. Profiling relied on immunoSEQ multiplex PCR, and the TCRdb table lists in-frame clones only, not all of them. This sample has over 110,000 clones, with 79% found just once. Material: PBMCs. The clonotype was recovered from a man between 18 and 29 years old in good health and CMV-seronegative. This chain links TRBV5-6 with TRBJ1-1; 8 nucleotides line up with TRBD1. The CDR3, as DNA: TGTGCCAGCAGCCAACGGACAGGGTGGGCTTTCTTT. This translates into CASSQRTGWAFF.